These 30 T cell receptor beta chains share one sample of origin, sequenced in a study of OX40 agonist ivuxolimab in advanced cancers. The assay was immunoSEQ multiplex PCR, and TCRdb's table has in-frame clones only and misses some. The repertoire holds tens of thousands of clones, with about nine tenths as singletons. This specimen was CD4+ or CD8+ T cells sorted from blood, taken in a trial of the OX40 agonist ivuxolimab. These receptor sequences come from an adult with an advanced solid tumor such as melanoma, head and neck, liver or kidney cancer.

The rearrangement joins TRBV2 to TRBJ1-5; possibly TRBD1 for D (6 bases). Germline CDR1 and CDR2: SNHLY and FYNNEI. The CDR3 totals 14 residues. The V end lost 1 base, the J end lost 7 bases, and 11 bases lay between the germline ends. DNA for the CDR3: TGTGCCAGCAGTGAAGTCAGGGGAGGCCAGCCCCAGCATTTT. The encoded protein is CASSEVRGGQPQHF.

The rearrangement links TRBV9 to TRBJ2-4, with 9 bases lining up with TRBD2. This CDR3 has 17 residues. Germline V lookup: CDR1 SGDLS, CDR2 YYNGEE. V gave up 4 bases and J gave up 8 bases; unmatched junction bases: 16. The CDR3 sequence: CASSPRSLAGVPDIQYF. In DNA form, the CDR3 reads TGTGCCAGCAGCCCCCGGAGTTTAGCGGGAGTCCCGGACATTCAGTACTTC.

The chain joins TRBV7-2 to TRBJ2-2, with a tentative D call TRBD2 (6 bases). This CDR3 region has 15 residues. V lost 5 bases to trimming and J lost 0 bases, with 10 bases between them. Germline V gene data show CDR1 as SGHTA and CDR2 as FQGNSA. The CDR3 protein is CASSASVTNTGELFF. The CDR3 DNA sequence: TGTGCCAGCAGCGCTAGCGTCACGAACACCGGGGAGCTGTTTTTT.

V usage is TRBV14 and J usage is TRBJ2-5, with D perhaps matching TRBD2 (5 bases). The CDR3 loop spans 15 amino acids. Germline values: CDR1 SGHDN, CDR2 FVKESK. The V end lost 5 bases, the J end lost 5 bases, and 18 bases lay between the germline ends. CDR3 in DNA: TGTGCCAGCAGCGTAGGAGGACTCTACCTGGAGACCCAGTACTTC. This gives the protein CASSVGGLYLETQYF. The full variable domain, in which reference TRBV14 and TRBJ2-5 provide the parts outside the CDR3, is EAGVTQFPSHSVIEKGQTVTLRCDPISGHDNLYWYRRVMGKEIKFLLHFVKESKQDESGMPNNRFLAERTGGTYSTLKVQPAELEDSGVYFCASSVGGLYLETQYFGPGTRLLVL.

V and J are TRBV6-1 and TRBJ1-4; D perhaps matches TRBD1 (5 bases). Trimming pared 2 bases from V and 5 bases from J, leaving 12 bases between. CDR1 is MNHNS and CDR2 is SASEGT in the germline V gene. The CDR3 is 15 residues long. The CDR3 DNA follows: TGTGCCAGCAGTGAAACCGGGACGGGGAATGAAAAACTGTTTTTT. Encoded protein: CASSETGTGNEKLFF.

The V gene is TRBV6-6, the J gene TRBJ2-3; 7 bases map to TRBD1. The trim removed 5 bases at V and 3 bases at J, leaving 5 bases unmatched. Germline V lookup: CDR1 MNHNY, CDR2 SVGAGI (reference sequence). The CDR3 has 14 amino acids. Here the CDR3 reads CASSPGTETDTQYF. Here the CDR3 DNA reads TGTGCCAGCAGTCCCGGGACAGAAACAGATACGCAGTATTTT.

The V gene is TRBV7-9, the J gene TRBJ1-1; D is unresolved. V lost 3 bases to trimming and J lost 0 bases, with 11 bases between them. Germline CDR1 is SEHNR and CDR2 is FQNEAQ (reference sequence). The CDR3 is 15 residues long. The CDR3 protein is CASSFGGAMNTEAFF. The CDR3 coding sequence is TGTGCCAGCAGCTTTGGAGGCGCAATGAACACTGAAGCTTTCTTT.

CDR3 region: CASSDGGQKLFF. For the CDR3, the DNA is TGTGCCAGCTCAGACGGGGGGCAAAAACTGTTTTTT. The chain has TRBV18 and TRBJ1-4, with D possibly being TRBD1 (6 bases). The CDR3 runs 12 residues. Deletions cut 5 bases from V and 9 bases from J, with 10 bases between. Germline V gene lookup returns CDR1 KGHSH and CDR2 LQKENI. Full variable domain (remainder filled in from reference TRBV18 and TRBJ1-4): NAGVMQNPRHLVRRRGQEARLRCSPMKGHSHVYWYRQLPEEGLKFMVYLQKENIIDESGMPKERFSAEFPKEGPSILRIQQVVRGDSAAYFCASSDGGQKLFFGSGTQLSVL.

The chain has TRBV7-9 and TRBJ2-1; a possible D gene is TRBD2 (5 bases). V was cut by 4 bases and J by 3 bases, with 16 bases left in between. Germline assignment: CDR1 SEHNR and CDR2 FQNEAQ (reference sequence). The CDR3 has 16 residues. CDR3 coding DNA: TGTGCCAGCAGCTCTCATTTGCGGAGCGGCTACAATGAGCAGTTCTTC. It specifies CASSSHLRSGYNEQFF.

This clone appeared a single time. The chain combines TRBV5-4 with TRBJ2-1; 8 bases fit TRBD1. The CDR3 is 17 residues long. Per the germline V gene, CDR1 is SGHNT and CDR2 is YYREEE (reference sequence). V lost 2 bases and J lost 9; bases outside the gene matches: 16. This chain's CDR3 is CASSFSGAETDRGEQFF. DNA for the CDR3: TGTGCCAGCAGCTTCTCTGGGGCGGAAACCGACAGGGGTGAGCAGTTCTTC.

The rearrangement links TRBV6-6 to TRBJ1-5, with D maybe TRBD1 (5 bases). This CDR3 has 12 amino acids. Trimming took off 8 bases at V and 7 bases at J, with 12 bases between the two ends. The V gene's germline CDR1 is MNHNY and CDR2 SVGAGI (reference sequence). The CDR3 DNA is TGTGCCAGCGGTTCGGGGGGGCAGCCCCAGCATTTT. Amino acids: CASGSGGQPQHF.

The chain is built from TRBV6-1 and TRBJ1-4, with 7 bases lining up with TRBD1. The CDR3 contains 16 residues. Losses at the gene ends were 3 bases for V and 0 bases for J; bases not matched to a gene: 4. Germline V CDR1 and CDR2: MNHNS, SASEGT. The CDR3 sequence: CASSEHRGATNEKLFF. For the CDR3, the DNA is TGTGCCAGCAGTGAGCACAGGGGAGCAACTAATGAAAAACTGTTTTTT.

The chain couples TRBV5-4 to TRBJ1-2; D is possibly TRBD1 (5 bases). The CDR3 loop spans 14 amino acids. Trimming pared 4 bases from V and 3 bases from J, leaving 13 bases between. From germline, CDR1 is SGHNT and CDR2 YYREEE (reference sequence). CDR3 sequence: CASSKTVYDYGYTF. CDR3 in DNA: TGTGCCAGCAGCAAGACAGTCTACGACTATGGCTACACCTTC.

The chain uses TRBV28 and TRBJ2-5; no reliable D call. There are 15 residues in the CDR3. Per germline, CDR1 MDHEN and CDR2 SYDVKM. V shed 2 bases and J shed 1 base, with 11 bases lying between them. DNA for the CDR3: TGTGCCAGCAGTTTACGCGGCCGGCCCCAAGAGACCCAGTACTTC. Encoded protein: CASSLRGRPQETQYF.

The CDR3 bases are TGTGCCAGCAGCCCTAGCGGGAGAGCTGTCGGGGAGCTGTTTTTT. The encoded protein is CASSPSGRAVGELFF. The chain employs TRBV5-4 and TRBJ2-2; 10 nucleotides line up with TRBD2. CDR1 SGHNT and CDR2 YYREEE come from the germline V gene (reference sequence). V lost 4 bases, J lost 7 bases, and 7 bases stayed unmatched. The CDR3 spans 15 residues.

In its sample, this clone was seen once. The chain links TRBV7-9 to TRBJ1-3; TRBD1 is a possible D gene (5 bases). V was cut by 2 bases and J by 1 base, with 9 bases left in between. Germline assignment: CDR1 SEHNR and CDR2 FQNEAQ (reference sequence). The CDR3 is 15 residues long. CDR3 coding DNA: TGTGCCAGCAGCTTATCAAGGGGATCTGGAAACACCATATATTTT. Amino acid sequence: CASSLSRGSGNTIYF. Full variable domain (missing parts from reference TRBV7-9 and TRBJ1-3): DTGVSQNPRHKITKRGQNVTFRCDPISEHNRLYWYRQTLGQGPEFLTYFQNEAQLEKSRLLSDRFSAERPKGSFSTLEIQRTEQGDSAMYLCASSLSRGSGNTIYFGEGSWLTVV.

CDR3 nucleotide sequence: TGTGCCAGCAGGGGCACAGGGAGAACTAATGAAAAACTGTTTTTT. Its translation: CASRGTGRTNEKLFF. The chain combines TRBV28 with TRBJ1-4; the D gene is possibly TRBD1 (6 bases). Germline V lookup: CDR1 MDHEN, CDR2 SYDVKM. The CDR3 consists of 15 residues. Trimming stripped 6 bases from V and 1 base from J, with 12 bases between.

The J gene is TRBJ1-2, the V gene TRBV19; TRBD1 might be the D (6 bases). CDR3 size: 14 residues. CDR1 and CDR2 (germline): LNHDA, SQIVND (reference sequence). V lost 5 bases and J 0 bases, leaving 10 bases between the germline ends. The CDR3 loop reads CASSPQGPNYGYTF. The CDR3 region has the DNA TGTGCCAGTAGTCCTCAGGGGCCTAACTATGGCTACACCTTC.

This sequence joins TRBV25-1 and TRBJ1-6; no clear D gene. The germline CDR1 and CDR2 sequences are MGHDK and SYGVNS. Trimming stripped 4 bases from V and 7 bases from J, with 8 bases between. This CDR3 spans 13 amino acids. In DNA form, the CDR3 reads TGTGCCAGCAGTGTCACTGGAAATTCACCCCTCCACTTT. This codes for CASSVTGNSPLHF.

The chain is built from TRBV30 and TRBJ2-7; no firm D call. CDR1 and CDR2 from the germline V gene are GTSNPN and SVGIG (reference sequence). The V end lost 2 bases, the J end lost 5 bases, and 7 bases lay between the germline ends. CDR3 length equals 11 residues. The CDR3 spells CAWSSFHEQYF. The CDR3 nucleotides read TGTGCCTGGAGTTCTTTCCACGAGCAGTACTTC.

This chain joins TRBV28 and TRBJ2-3, with D tentatively TRBD2 (6 bases). The CDR3 is made up of 17 amino acids. V lost 2 bases to trimming and J lost 0 bases, with 15 bases between them. Germline CDR1 and CDR2: MDHEN and SYDVKM. This CDR3 reads CASSLTISGTSTDTQYF. CDR3 nucleotides: TGTGCCAGCAGTTTAACGATTAGCGGAACTAGCACAGATACGCAGTATTTT.

The rearrangement joins TRBV6-6 to TRBJ1-4; D remains unclear. V lost 0 bases and J 7 bases, leaving 12 bases between the germline ends. Germline CDR1 MNHNY, CDR2 SVGAGI (reference sequence). The CDR3 spans 15 residues. CDR3 sequence: CASSYSWGVVEKLFF. The CDR3 DNA reads as TGTGCCAGCAGTTACTCCTGGGGAGTTGTTGAAAAACTGTTTTTT.

The chain carries TRBV6-5 and TRBJ1-1, with D uncertain. The CDR3 is 11 residues long. The germline V gene encodes CDR1 MNHEY and CDR2 SVGAGI. The ends were cut back, 6 bases at V and 3 bases at J, with 5 bases in the middle. The CDR3 here is CASRGYTEAFF. The CDR3 nucleotides are TGTGCCAGCAGAGGATACACTGAAGCTTTCTTT.

V is TRBV4-2 and J is TRBJ1-1; no firm D call. Germline CDR1 reads LGHNA; CDR2 reads YNFKEQ. V dropped 4 bases and J dropped 7 bases, with 7 bases sitting between them. This CDR3 region has 11 residues. The CDR3 sequence is CASSRANEAFF. DNA for the CDR3: TGTGCCAGCAGCCGGGCCAATGAAGCTTTCTTT.

V and J are TRBV7-3 and TRBJ1-1; D gene ambiguous. Trimming took 5 bases from V and 0 from J, leaving 7 bases between them. Germline loops: CDR1 SGHTA, CDR2 FQGTGA. The CDR3 is 13 residues long. CDR3 residues: CASSPSVNTEAFF. The DNA of the CDR3 is TGTGCCAGCAGCCCTTCGGTGAACACTGAAGCTTTCTTT.

Regarding this clone: The same CDR3 is also encoded by other DNA sequences in this sample. The V and J genes are TRBV5-6 and TRBJ2-5, with TRBD1 matching over 9 bases. The CDR3 is made up of 13 amino acids. Germline V gene data show CDR1 as SGHDT and CDR2 as YYEEEE. V dropped 4 bases and J dropped 5; count of bases not matched to a gene: 3. The CDR3 reads CASSLGQGETQYF. CDR3 in DNA: TGTGCCAGCAGCCTGGGACAGGGTGAGACCCAGTACTTC.

V is TRBV7-2 and J is TRBJ1-2, with D possibly matching TRBD1 (5 bases). This CDR3 contains 16 residues. V was trimmed by 5 bases and J by 2 bases, leaving 18 bases between them. Germline CDR1 and CDR2: SGHTA and FQGNSA. This CDR3 reads CASSALLRGRNYGYTF. CDR3 DNA: TGTGCCAGCAGCGCTCTCCTGAGGGGCAGGAACTATGGCTACACCTTC.

The chain is built from TRBV1 and TRBJ1-1; TRBD1 was called by the table and not checked on the DNA. TRBV1 is reported as a pseudogene. This CDR3 is built from 11 residues. CDR3 amino acids: CTSPQGAEAFF. DNA for the CDR3: TGCACCAGCCCCCAGGGGGCTGAAGCTTTCTTT.

This rearrangement joins TRBV11-2 to TRBJ2-3; maybe TRBD1 (6 bases). From germline, CDR1 is SGHAT and CDR2 FQNNGV. V gave up 5 bases and J gave up 4 bases, with 13 bases separating them. The CDR3 consists of 14 residues. The CDR3 nucleotides read TGTGCCAGCAGCCCCCGCCGACAGGCAGATACGCAGTATTTT. Protein: CASSPRRQADTQYF.

The rearrangement joins TRBV5-1 to TRBJ2-4; the D gene is possibly TRBD1 (5 bases). Germline values: CDR1 SGHRS, CDR2 YFSETQ. The V end lost 1 base, the J end lost 2 bases, and 10 bases lay between the germline ends. CDR3 length equals 15 residues. In DNA, the CDR3 is TGCGCCAGCAGCTTGACAGGCACAACCAAAAACATTCAGTACTTC. Protein product: CASSLTGTTKNIQYF.